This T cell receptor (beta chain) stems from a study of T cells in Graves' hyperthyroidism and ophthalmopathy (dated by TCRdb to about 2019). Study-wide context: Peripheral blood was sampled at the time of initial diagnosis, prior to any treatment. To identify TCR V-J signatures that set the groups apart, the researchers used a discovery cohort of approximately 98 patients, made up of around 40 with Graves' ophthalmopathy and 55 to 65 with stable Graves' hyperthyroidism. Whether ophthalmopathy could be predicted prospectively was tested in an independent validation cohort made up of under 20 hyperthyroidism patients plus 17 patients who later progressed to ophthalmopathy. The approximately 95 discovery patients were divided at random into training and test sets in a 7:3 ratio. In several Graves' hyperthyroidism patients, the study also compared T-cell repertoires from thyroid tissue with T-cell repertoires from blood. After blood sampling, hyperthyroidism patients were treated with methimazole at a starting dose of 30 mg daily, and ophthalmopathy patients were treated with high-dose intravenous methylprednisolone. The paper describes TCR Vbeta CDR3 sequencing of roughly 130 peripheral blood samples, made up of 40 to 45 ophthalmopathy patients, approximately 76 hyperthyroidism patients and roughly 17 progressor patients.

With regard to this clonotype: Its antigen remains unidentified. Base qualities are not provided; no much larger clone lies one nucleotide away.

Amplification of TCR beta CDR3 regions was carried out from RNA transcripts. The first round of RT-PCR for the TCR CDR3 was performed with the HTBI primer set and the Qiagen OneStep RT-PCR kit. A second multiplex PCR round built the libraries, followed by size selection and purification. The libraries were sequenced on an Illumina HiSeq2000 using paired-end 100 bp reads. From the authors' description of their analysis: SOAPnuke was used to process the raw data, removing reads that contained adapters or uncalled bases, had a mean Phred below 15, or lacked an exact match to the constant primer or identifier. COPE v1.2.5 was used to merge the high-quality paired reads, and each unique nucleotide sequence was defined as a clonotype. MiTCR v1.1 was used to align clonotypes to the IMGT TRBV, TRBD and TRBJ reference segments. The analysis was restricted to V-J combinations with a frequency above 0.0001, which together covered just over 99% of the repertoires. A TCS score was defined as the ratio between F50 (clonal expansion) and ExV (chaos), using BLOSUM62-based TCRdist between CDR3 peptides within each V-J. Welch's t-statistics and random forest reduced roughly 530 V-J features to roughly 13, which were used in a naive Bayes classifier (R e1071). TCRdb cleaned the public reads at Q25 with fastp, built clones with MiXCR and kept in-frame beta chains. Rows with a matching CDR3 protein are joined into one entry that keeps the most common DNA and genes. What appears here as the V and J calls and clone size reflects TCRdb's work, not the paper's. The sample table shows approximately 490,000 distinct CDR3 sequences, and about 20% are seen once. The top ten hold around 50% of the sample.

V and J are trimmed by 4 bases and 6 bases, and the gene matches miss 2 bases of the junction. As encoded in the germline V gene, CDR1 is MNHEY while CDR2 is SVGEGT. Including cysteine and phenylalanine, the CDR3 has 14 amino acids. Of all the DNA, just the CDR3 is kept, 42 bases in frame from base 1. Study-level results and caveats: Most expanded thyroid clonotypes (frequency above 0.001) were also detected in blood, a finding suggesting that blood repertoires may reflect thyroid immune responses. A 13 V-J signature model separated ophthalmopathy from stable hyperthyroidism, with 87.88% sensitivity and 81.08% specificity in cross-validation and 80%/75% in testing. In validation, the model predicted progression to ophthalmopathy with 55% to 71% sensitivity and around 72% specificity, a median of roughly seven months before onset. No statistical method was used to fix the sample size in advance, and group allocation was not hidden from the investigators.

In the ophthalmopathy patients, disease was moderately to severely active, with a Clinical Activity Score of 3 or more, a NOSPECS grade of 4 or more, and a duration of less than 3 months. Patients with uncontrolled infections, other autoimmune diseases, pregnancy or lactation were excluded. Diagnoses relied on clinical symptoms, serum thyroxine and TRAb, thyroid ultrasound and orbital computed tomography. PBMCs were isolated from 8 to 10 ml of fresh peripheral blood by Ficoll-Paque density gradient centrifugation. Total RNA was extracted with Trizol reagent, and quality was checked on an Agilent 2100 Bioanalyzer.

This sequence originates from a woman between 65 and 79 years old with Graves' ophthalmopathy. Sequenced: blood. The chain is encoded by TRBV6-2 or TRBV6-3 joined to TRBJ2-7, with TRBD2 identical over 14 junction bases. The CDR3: CASSSGTSGSEQYF. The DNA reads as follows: TGTGCCAGCAGTTCCGGGACTAGCGGGAGCGAGCAGTACTTC.